A selection of T cell receptor beta chains follows, all from one sample in a study of T cells after yellow fever vaccination. TCRdb used MiXCR to reprocess the 5' RACE reads, holding one entry per CDR3 protein. Seen here are hundreds of thousands of distinct CDR3 sequences, about 7.8% observed once, and the top ten hold 17%. The specimen comprised PBMCs, sampled more than 35 days after the first yellow fever vaccination. The receptor set was obtained from a man between 18 and 35 years old who received the YFV17D yellow fever vaccine. The conserved cysteine and the conserved F or W are not part of the CDR3 here. Rows may omit the clone size; those that give it use once, few, many or a size class.

TRBV7-3	TRBJ1-2	many	ASSATGDYGYT
TRBV4-3	TRBJ2-5	few	ASSQGRHPQETQY
TRBV6-1	TRBJ2-7	-	ASSPLGWNHAREQY
TRBV28	TRBJ1-1	-	ASSSSREGGLAF
TRBV6-2/TRBV6-3	TRBJ2-3	few	ASSQGVTVTQY
TRBV29-1	TRBJ1-2	few	SARENYGYT
TRBV12-3/TRBV12-4	TRBJ1-5	many	ASMPQYSNQPQH
TRBV24-1	TRBJ2-5	few	ATARSAAGQETQY
TRBV3-1	TRBJ2-5	few	ASSPGLAGNALY
TRBV30	TRBJ2-2	few	GQGNTGELF
TRBV27	TRBJ1-2	few	ASSVGLKGNYGYT
TRBV2	TRBJ1-1	many	ASSERSLVAF
TRBV6-2/TRBV6-3	TRBJ2-3	few	ASSSPGTGPTDTQY
TRBV7-8	TRBJ2-3	-	ASSFLRNSRAWFTDTQY
TRBV5-1	TRBJ2-3	-	ASSPATSGAPDTQY
TRBV28	TRBJ2-5	many	ASSLLQGQETQY
TRBV11-2	TRBJ2-7	many	ASSLVIRGYEQY
TRBV3-1	TRBJ2-1	few	ASSQGSGGTREQF
TRBV20-1	TRBJ1-6	-	CARARVGTDNSPLH
TRBV5-1	TRBJ2-7	-	ASSLVGASYEQY
TRBV5-4	TRBJ2-6	few	ASSETGATTGANVLT
TRBV25-1	TRBJ2-1	many	ASTRDTSYNEQF
TRBV20-1	TRBJ1-1	few	SARNRDTEAF
TRBV6-5	TRBJ1-6	few	ASSSTQENSPLH
TRBV12-3/TRBV12-4	TRBJ2-1	many	ASSPDGGRNEQF
TRBV5-6	TRBJ2-5	-	ASSSWDSLHPQY
TRBV18	TRBJ1-5	few	ASSPFDGSNQPQH
TRBV7-2	TRBJ1-2	many	ASSPEGGYGYT
TRBV2	TRBJ2-7	few	ASKEESIFNYEQY
TRBV5-4	TRBJ2-2	few	ANSRAPGTPNTGELF
TRBV11-2	TRBJ2-1	many	ASSLGSREVDEQF
TRBV12-3/TRBV12-4	TRBJ2-7	many	ASSLGDIGNYEQY
TRBV7-9	TRBJ1-6	-	ASRTGNSPLH